The entry below describes one TCR beta chain. The antigen remains undetermined. This table comes from immunoSEQ multiplex PCR, and its TCRdb copy is limited to in-frame clones, with some not included. The table has approximately 1.1 million clones, about four fifths seen once. Germline V gene lookup returns CDR1 SGHRS and CDR2 YFSETQ. Trimming removed 4 bases from V and 1 base from J, with 12 bases in between. This CDR3 is 15 amino acids long. These data belong to a study of shared clonotypes between healthy human individuals. Points from the study as a whole: Shared clonotypes across all four donors exceeded non-shared ones in generation probability.

The study drew its donors from healthy HIV-negative adults without recent acute infections or vaccinations. This sequence joins TRBV5-1 and TRBJ1-5, with D perhaps TRBD1 (5 bases). The sequenced sample consisted of memory CD4+ T cells from PBMCs. As to subset: CD45RA-negative fraction. The TCR sequence derives from a man younger than 30 in good health. Some clones in this sample may be carry-over from other donors' samples. The CDR3 bases are TGCGCCAGCAGCATTGACAGTGGAAGCAATCAGCCCCAGCATTTT. This gives the protein CASSIDSGSNQPQHF.